Presented here are 7 T cell receptor beta chains from one specimen sequenced in a study of shared clonotypes between healthy human individuals. Here immunoSEQ multiplex PCR was the method, and the copy in TCRdb shows in-frame clones only, minus some. The data hold some 2.1 million clones, with about 94% observed a single time. Naive CD8 populations comprised CD45RO-negative cells positively selected for CCR7, excluding terminally differentiated effector memory CD45RA+ cells. Material: naive CD8+ T cells from PBMCs. The receptor source for this set is a young man in good health. Some clones in this sample may be carry-over from other donors' samples.

V is TRBV4-1 and J is TRBJ2-6, with D possibly being TRBD1 (6 bases). Trimming took 0 bases from V and 0 from J, leaving 18 bases between them. Germline assignment: CDR1 MGHRA and CDR2 YSYEKL. This CDR3 spans 20 amino acids. CDR3 bases: TGCGCCAGCAGCCAAGACCCTCCGGGACACAGGACCTCTGGGGCCAACGTCCTGACTTTC. Its protein is CASSQDPPGHRTSGANVLTF.

Only a few counts were recorded for this clone. Other nucleotide sequences from this sample produce the same CDR3. V usage is TRBV27 and J usage is TRBJ1-2, with no clear D. This CDR3 is 11 amino acids long. Germline CDR1 is MNHEY and CDR2 is SMNVEV (reference sequence). Trimming stripped 4 bases from V and 4 bases from J, with 4 bases between. The CDR3 DNA is TGTGCCAGCAGTTCTGGCTATGGCTACACCTTC. Translating gives CASSSGYGYTF.

This clone occurred once. This chain uses TRBV7-9 with TRBJ2-1, with D perhaps being TRBD1 or TRBD2 (5 bases each). The length of the CDR3 is 19 residues. The V and J ends lost 2 bases and 8 bases respectively, with 28 bases between them. CDR1 and CDR2 from the germline V gene are SEHNR and FQNEAQ (reference sequence). The CDR3 DNA reads TGTGCCAGCAGCTTAATTAAAGCTTGGGGACCCTCCTCTTACGATGAGCAGTTCTTC. It codes for CASSLIKAWGPSSYDEQFF.

The chain joins TRBV28 to TRBJ1-5, with TRBD1 matching over 9 bases. Germline V CDR1 and CDR2: MDHEN, SYDVKM. The CDR3 totals 15 residues. The V segment lost 5 bases and the J segment 5 bases; nucleotides outside the gene matches: 7. The CDR3 nucleotides are TGTGCCAGCAGTCCGGACAGGGGCAATCATCAGCCCCAGCATTTT. Translation: CASSPDRGNHQPQHF.

This rearrangement joins TRBV29-1 to TRBJ2-5, with TRBD1 identical over 7 bases. CDR1 SQVTM and CDR2 ANQGSEA come from the germline V gene. The V gene end was trimmed by 2 bases and the J gene end by 4 bases; junction bases not matched to a gene: 10. The CDR3 runs to 15 residues. The CDR3 DNA follows: TGCAGCGTTGAACTTGCGACAGGGCGCGGAGAGACCCAGTACTTC. Its translation is CSVELATGRGETQYF.

The chain combines TRBV30 with TRBJ1-2; 12 bases are shared with TRBD1. Germline assignment: CDR1 GTSNPN and CDR2 SVGIG (reference sequence). With 7 bases clipped from V and 4 bases from J, the junction kept 4 bases outside the gene matches. The CDR3 loop spans 13 amino acids. CDR3 nucleotide sequence: TGTGCCTTGCCGGGACAGGGGGCCTATGGCTACACCTTC. Protein sequence: CALPGQGAYGYTF.

The chain is built from TRBV6-1 and TRBJ2-7, with unresolved D. Germline V gene data show CDR1 as MNHNS and CDR2 as SASEGT. CDR3 length: 15 amino acids. V lost 5 bases, J lost 0 bases, and 14 bases lay in between. The CDR3 region has the DNA TGTGCCAGCAGTCAACGTCCCACCAGCTCCTACGAGCAGTACTTC. It codes for CASSQRPTSSYEQYF.